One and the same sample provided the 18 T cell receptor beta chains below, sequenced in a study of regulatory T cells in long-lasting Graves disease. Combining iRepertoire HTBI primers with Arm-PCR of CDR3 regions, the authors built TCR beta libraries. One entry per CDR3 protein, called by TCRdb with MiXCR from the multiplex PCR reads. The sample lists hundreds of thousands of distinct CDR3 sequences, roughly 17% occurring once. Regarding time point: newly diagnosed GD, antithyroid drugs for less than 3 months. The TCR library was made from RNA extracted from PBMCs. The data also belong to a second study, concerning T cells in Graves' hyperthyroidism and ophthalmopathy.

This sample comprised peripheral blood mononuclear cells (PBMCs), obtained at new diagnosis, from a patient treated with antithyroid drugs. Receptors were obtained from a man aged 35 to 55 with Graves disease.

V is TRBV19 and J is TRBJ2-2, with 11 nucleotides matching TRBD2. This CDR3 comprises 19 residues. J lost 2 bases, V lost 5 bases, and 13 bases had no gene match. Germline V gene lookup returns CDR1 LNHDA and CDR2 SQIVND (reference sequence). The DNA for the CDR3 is TGTGCCAGTAGTTTATCGGGGCTAGCGGGGGGAATAAACACCGGGGAGCTGTTTTTT. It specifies CASSLSGLAGGINTGELFF.

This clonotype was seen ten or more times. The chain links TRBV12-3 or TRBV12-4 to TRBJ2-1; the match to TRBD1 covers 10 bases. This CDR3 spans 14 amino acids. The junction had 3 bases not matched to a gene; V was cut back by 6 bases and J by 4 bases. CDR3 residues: CASRPGQGYNEQFF. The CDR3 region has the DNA TGTGCCAGCAGGCCGGGACAGGGGTACAATGAGCAGTTCTTC.

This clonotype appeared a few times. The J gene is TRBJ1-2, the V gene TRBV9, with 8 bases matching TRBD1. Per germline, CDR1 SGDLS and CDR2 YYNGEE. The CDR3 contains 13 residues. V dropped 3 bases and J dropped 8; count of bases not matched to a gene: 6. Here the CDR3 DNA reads TGTGCCAGCAGCGACAGGACAGGGAGCGGCTACACCTTC. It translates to CASSDRTGSGYTF.

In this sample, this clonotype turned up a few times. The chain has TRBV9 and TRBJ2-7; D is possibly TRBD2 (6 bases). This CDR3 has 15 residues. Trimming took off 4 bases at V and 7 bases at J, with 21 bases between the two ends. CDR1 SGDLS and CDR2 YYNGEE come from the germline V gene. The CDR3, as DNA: TGTGCCAGCAGCTCCAAACGCGGGGAAAATCAAGAGCAGTACTTC. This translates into CASSSKRGENQEQYF. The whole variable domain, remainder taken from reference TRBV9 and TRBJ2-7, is DSGVTQTPKHLITATGQRVTLRCSPRSGDLSVYWYQQSLDQGLQFLIQYYNGEERAKGNILERFSAQQFPDLHSELNLSSLELGDSALYFCASSSKRGENQEQYFGPGTRLTVT.

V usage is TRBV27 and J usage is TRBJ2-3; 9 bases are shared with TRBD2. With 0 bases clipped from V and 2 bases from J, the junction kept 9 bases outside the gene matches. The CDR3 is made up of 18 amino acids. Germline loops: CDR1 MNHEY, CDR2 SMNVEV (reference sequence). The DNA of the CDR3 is TGTGCCAGCAGTTTATCGGGCGGGGGGGGTCTTACCACAGATACGCAGTATTTT. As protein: CASSLSGGGGLTTDTQYF.

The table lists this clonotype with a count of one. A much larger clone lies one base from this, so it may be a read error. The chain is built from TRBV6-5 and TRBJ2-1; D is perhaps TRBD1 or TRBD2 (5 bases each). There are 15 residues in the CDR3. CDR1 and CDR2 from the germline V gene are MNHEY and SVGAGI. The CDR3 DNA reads TGTGTCAGCAGTTACGAGGGGAGCTCCTACAATGAGCAGTTCTTC. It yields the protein CVSSYEGSSYNEQFF.

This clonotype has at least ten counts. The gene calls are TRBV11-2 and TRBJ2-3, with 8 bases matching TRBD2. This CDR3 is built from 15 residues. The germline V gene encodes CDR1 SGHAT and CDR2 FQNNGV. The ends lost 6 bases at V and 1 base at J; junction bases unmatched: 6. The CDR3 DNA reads TGTGCCAGCAGACCCATAGCGGGACGCACAGATACGCAGTATTTT. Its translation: CASRPIAGRTDTQYF.

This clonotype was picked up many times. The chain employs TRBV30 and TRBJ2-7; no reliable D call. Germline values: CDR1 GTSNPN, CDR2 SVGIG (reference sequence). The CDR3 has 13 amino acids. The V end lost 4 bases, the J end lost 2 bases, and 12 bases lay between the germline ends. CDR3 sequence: CAWNLGRAYEQYF. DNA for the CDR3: TGTGCCTGGAACCTGGGCCGGGCCTACGAGCAGTACTTC.

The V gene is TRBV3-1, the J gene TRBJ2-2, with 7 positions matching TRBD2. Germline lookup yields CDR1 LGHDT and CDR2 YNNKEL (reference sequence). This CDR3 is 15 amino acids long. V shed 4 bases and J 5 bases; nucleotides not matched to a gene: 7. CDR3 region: CASSRQRGPTGELFF. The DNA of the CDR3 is TGTGCCAGCAGCCGGCAGCGGGGCCCGACCGGGGAGCTGTTTTTT.

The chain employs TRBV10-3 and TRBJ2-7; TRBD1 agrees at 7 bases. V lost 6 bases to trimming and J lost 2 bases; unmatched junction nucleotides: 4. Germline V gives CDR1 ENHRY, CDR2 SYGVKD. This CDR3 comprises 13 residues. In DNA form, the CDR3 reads TGTGCCATCAGACCGGGACAGACCTACGAGCAGTACTTC. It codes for CAIRPGQTYEQYF.

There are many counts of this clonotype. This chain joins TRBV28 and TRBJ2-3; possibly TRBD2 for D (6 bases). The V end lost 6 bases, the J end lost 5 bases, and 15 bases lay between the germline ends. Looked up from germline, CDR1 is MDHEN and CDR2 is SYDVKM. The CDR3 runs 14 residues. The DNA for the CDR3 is TGTGCCAGCAGGAACCGGGACTTCCTAGATACGCAGTATTTT. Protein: CASRNRDFLDTQYF.

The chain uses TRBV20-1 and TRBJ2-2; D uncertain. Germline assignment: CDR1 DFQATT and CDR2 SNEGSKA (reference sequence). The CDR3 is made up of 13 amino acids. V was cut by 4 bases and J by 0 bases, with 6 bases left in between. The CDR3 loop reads CSATITNTGELFF. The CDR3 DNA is TGCAGTGCTACTATTACGAACACCGGGGAGCTGTTTTTT.

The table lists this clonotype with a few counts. The CDR3 DNA sequence: TGTGCCAGTAGCCTTGGGGGGGGCATTGGCAATCAGCCCCAGCATTTT. This encodes CASSLGGGIGNQPQHF. The J gene is TRBJ1-5, the V gene TRBV19; possible D gene TRBD1, 6 bases. The CDR3 length is 16 residues. Germline loops: CDR1 LNHDA, CDR2 SQIVND (reference sequence). Trimming took off 6 bases at V and 2 bases at J, with 17 bases between the two ends. Complete variable domain (other parts from reference TRBV19 and TRBJ1-5): DGGITQSPKYLFRKEGQNVTLSCEQNLNHDAMYWYRQDPGQGLRLIYYSQIVNDFQKGDIAEGYSVSREKKESFPLTVTSAQKNPTAFYLCASSLGGGIGNQPQHFGDGTRLSIL.

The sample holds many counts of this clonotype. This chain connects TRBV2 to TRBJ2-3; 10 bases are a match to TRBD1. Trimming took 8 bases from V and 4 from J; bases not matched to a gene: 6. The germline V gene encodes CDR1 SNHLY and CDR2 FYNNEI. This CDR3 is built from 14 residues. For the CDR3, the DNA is TGTGCCAGCCGGGACAGGGGATCCGCAGATACGCAGTATTTT. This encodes CASRDRGSADTQYF.

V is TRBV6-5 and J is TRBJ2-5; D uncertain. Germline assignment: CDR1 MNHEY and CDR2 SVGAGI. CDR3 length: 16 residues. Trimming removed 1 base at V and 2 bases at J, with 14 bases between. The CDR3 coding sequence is TGTGCCAGCAGTTACTATTCGAATCCGTTACAAGAGACCCAGTACTTC. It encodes CASSYYSNPLQETQYF.

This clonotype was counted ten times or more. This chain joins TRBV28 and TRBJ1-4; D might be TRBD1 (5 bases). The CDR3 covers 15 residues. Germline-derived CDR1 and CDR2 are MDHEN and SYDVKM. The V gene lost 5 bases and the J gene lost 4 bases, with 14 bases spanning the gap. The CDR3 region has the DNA TGTGCCAGCAGTGAATCAGGGTTGATTAATGAAAAACTGTTTTTT. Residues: CASSESGLINEKLFF.

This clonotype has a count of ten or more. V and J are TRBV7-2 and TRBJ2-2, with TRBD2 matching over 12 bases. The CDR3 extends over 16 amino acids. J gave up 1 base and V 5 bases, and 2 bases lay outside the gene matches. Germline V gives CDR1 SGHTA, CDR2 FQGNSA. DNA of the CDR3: TGTGCCAGCAGCCCTAGCGGGGGGGGGAACACCGGGGAGCTGTTTTTT. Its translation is CASSPSGGGNTGELFF.

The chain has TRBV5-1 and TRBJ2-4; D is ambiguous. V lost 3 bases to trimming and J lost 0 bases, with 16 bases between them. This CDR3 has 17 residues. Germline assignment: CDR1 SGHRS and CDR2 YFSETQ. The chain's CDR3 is CASSSPGLNLAKNIQYF. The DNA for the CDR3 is TGCGCCAGCAGCTCCCCTGGGTTGAATCTAGCCAAAAACATTCAGTACTTC.